The entry below describes one TCR beta chain. This sample was included in a study of cytomegalovirus exposure and HLA in healthy donors. Study-wide background: The same platform used for the 500 to 850 first-cohort repertoires was also used for the 120 validation repertoires, as a later analysis reported.

The donors were members of the roughly 120-subject validation cohort (separate from the roughly 660-subject first cohort). Germline CDR1 is SGHDT and CDR2 is YYEEEE. This CDR3 has 15 amino acids. J gave up 0 bases and V 0 bases, and 1 base lay outside the gene matches. The repertoire was sequenced with immunoSEQ multiplex PCR; TCRdb's copy has only in-frame clones and lacks some. The table includes tens of thousands of clones, around 93% detected once. The sequenced sample was PBMCs. The V gene is TRBV5-6, the J gene TRBJ2-7, with TRBD1 matching over 9 bases. This receptor was taken from a woman aged 25 to 45 in good health and CMV-seropositive. The CDR3 sequence: CASSLGGQGSYEQYF. The CDR3 nucleotides are TGTGCCAGCAGCTTGGGGGGACAGGGCTCCTACGAGCAGTACTTC.